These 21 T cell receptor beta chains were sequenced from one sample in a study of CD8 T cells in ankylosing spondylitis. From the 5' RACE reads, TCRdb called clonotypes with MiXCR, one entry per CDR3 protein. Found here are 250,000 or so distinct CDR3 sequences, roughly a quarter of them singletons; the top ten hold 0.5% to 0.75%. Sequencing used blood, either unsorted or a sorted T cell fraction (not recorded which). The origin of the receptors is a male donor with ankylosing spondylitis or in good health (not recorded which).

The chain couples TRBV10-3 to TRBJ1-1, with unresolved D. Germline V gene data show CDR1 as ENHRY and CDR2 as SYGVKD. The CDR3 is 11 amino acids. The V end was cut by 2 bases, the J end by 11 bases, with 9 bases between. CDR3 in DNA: TGTGCCATCAGTGAGGAGGGTAAGGCTTTCTTT. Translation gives CAISEEGKAFF.

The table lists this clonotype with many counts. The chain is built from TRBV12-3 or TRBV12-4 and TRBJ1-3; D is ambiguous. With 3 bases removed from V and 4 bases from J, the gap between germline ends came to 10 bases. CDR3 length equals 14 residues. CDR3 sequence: CASSLGYRGNTIYF. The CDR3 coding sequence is TGTGCCAGCAGTTTGGGCTACCGGGGAAACACCATATATTTT.

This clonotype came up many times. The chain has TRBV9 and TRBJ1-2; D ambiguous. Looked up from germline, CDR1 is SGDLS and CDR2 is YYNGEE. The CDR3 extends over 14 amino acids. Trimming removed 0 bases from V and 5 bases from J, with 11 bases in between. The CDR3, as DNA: TGTGCCAGCAGCGTAGATGGGCCAAGGTATGGCTACACCTTC. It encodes CASSVDGPRYGYTF.

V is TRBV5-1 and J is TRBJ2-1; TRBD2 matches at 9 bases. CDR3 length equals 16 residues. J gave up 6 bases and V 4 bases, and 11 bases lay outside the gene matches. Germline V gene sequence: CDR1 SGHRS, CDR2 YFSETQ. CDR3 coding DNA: TGCGCCAGCAGCCGTCGCGCGGGAGGGGACGGCAATGAGCAGTTCTTC. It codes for CASSRRAGGDGNEQFF.

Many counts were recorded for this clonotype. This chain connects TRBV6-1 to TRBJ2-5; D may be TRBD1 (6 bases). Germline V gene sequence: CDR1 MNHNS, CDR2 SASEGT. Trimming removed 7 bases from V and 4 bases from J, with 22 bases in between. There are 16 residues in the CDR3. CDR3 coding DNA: TGTGCCAGCAACAGGGCCACGGACATACGTGGAGAGACCCAGTACTTC. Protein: CASNRATDIRGETQYF.

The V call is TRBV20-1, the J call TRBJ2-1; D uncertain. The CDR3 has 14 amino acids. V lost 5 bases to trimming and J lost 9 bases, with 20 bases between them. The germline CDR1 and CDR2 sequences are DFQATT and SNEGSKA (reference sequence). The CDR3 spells CSALTHKFGGEQFF. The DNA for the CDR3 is TGCAGTGCTCTAACCCACAAATTCGGTGGTGAGCAGTTCTTC.

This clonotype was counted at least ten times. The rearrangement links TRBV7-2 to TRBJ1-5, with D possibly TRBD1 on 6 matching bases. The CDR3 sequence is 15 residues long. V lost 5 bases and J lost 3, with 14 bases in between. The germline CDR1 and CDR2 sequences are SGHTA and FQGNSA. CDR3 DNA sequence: TGTGCCAGCAGCCCCGGGGACAAACCCAATCAGCCCCAGCATTTT. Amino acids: CASSPGDKPNQPQHF.

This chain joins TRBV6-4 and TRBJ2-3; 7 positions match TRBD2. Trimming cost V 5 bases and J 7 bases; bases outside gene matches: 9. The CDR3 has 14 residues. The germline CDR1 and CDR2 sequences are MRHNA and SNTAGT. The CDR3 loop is CASSNGGGGNTQYF. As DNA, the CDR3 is TGTGCCAGCAGTAACGGCGGGGGAGGTAATACGCAGTATTTT.

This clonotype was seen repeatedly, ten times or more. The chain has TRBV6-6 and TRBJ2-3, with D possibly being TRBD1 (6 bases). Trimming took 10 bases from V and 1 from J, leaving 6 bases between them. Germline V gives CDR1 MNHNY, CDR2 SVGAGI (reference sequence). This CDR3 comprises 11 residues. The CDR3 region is CATGGTDTQYF. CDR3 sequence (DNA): TGTGCCACAGGGGGCACAGATACGCAGTATTTT.

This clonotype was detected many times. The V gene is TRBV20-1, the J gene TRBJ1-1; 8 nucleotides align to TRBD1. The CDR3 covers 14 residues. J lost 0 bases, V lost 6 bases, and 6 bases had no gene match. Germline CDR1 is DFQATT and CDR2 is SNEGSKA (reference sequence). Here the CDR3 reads CSATGATLNTEAFF. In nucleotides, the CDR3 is TGCAGTGCGACAGGGGCTACTTTGAACACTGAAGCTTTCTTT.

For the CDR3, the DNA is TGTGCCAGCAGCCGTAGCGCCTCAGATACGCAGTATTTT. Translating it yields CASSRSASDTQYF. The rearrangement joins TRBV6-5 to TRBJ2-3; a weak D match, TRBD2 (5 bases). This CDR3 is 13 amino acids long. Germline lookup yields CDR1 MNHEY and CDR2 SVGAGI. V gave up 6 bases and J gave up 4 bases, with 11 bases separating them.

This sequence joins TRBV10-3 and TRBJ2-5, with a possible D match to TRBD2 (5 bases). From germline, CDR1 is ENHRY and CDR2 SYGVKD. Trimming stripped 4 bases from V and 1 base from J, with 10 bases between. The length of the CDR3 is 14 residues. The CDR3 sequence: CAISGSGTQETQYF. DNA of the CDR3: TGTGCCATCAGTGGTTCGGGAACCCAAGAGACCCAGTACTTC.

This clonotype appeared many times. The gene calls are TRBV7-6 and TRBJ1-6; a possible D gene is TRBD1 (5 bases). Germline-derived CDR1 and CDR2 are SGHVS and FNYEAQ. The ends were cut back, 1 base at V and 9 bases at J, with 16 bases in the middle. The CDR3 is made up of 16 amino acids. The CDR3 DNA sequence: TGTGCCAGCAGCTTAGGTCGCCGGGACGGGACTTCACCCCTCCACTTT. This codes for CASSLGRRDGTSPLHF.

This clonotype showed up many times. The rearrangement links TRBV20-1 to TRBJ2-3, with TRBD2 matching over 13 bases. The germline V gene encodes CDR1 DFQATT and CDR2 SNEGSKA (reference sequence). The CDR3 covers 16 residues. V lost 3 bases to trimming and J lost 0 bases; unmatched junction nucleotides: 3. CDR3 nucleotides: TGCAGTGCTAGTGGACTAGCGGGGGTTAGCACAGATACGCAGTATTTT. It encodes CSASGLAGVSTDTQYF.

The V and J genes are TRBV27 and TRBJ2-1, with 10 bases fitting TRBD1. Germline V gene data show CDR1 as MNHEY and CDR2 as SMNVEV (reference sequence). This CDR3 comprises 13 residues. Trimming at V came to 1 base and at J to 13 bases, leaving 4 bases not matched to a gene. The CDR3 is CASSLLDRGSQFF. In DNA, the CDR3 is TGTGCCAGCAGTTTATTGGACAGGGGGTCTCAGTTCTTC.

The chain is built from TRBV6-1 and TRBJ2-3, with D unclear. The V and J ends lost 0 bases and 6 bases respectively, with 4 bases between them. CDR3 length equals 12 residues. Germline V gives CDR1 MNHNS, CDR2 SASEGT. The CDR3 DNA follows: TGTGCCAGCAGTGAAGCGAGGGATACGCAGTATTTT. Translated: CASSEARDTQYF.

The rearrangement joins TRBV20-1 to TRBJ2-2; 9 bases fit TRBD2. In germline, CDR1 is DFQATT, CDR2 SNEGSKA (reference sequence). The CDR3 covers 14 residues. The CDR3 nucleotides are TGCAGCGTTCGGCGGGGGGGCCACACCGGGGAGCTGTTTTTT. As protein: CSVRRGGHTGELFF.

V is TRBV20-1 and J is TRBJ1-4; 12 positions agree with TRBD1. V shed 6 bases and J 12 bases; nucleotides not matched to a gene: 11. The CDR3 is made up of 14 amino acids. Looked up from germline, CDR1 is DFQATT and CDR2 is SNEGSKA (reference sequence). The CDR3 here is CSAARGQGAGELFF. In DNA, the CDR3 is TGCAGTGCAGCGAGGGGACAGGGGGCCGGGGAACTGTTTTTT.

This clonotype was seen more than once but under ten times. The DNA for the CDR3 is TGTGCCGGTGGGCCAAGCTCCTACAATGAGCAGTTCTTC. It encodes CAGGPSSYNEQFF. V gene TRBV30 combines with J gene TRBJ2-1; D uncertain. CDR3 length equals 13 residues. The V and J ends lost 8 bases and 0 bases respectively, with 11 bases between them. CDR1 is GTSNPN and CDR2 is SVGIG in the germline V gene (reference sequence). Using reference TRBV30 and TRBJ2-1 for the parts outside the CDR3, the full variable domain is SQTIHQWPATLVQPVGSPLSLECTVEGTSNPNLYWYRQAAGRGLQLLFYSVGIGQISSEVPQNLSASRPQDRQFILSSKKLLLSDSGFYLCAGGPSSYNEQFFGPGTRLTVL.

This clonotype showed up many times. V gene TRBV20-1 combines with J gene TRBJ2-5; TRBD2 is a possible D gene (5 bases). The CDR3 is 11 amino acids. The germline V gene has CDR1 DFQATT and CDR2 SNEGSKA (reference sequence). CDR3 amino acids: CSGEFQETQYF. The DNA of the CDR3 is TGCAGCGGGGAGTTCCAAGAGACCCAGTACTTC.

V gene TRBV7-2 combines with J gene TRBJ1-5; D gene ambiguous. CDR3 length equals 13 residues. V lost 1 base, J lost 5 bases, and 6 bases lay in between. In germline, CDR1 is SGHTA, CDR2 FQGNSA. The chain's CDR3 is CASSLEGYQPQHF. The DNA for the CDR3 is TGTGCCAGCAGCTTAGAGGGATATCAGCCCCAGCATTTT.